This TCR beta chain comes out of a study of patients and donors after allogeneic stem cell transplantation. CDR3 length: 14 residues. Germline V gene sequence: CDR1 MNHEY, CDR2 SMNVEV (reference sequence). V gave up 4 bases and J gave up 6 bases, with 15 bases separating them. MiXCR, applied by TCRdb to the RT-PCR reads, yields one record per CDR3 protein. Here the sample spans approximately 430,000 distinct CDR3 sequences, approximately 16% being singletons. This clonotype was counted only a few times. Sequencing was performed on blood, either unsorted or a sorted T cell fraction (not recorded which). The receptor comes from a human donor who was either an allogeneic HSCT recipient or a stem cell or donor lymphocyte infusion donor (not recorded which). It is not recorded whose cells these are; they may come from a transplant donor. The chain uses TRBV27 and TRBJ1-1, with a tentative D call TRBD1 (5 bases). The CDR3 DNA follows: TGTGCCAGCAGTTCCGGGGCGGGGACCCCTGAAGCTTTCTTT. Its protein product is CASSSGAGTPEAFF.